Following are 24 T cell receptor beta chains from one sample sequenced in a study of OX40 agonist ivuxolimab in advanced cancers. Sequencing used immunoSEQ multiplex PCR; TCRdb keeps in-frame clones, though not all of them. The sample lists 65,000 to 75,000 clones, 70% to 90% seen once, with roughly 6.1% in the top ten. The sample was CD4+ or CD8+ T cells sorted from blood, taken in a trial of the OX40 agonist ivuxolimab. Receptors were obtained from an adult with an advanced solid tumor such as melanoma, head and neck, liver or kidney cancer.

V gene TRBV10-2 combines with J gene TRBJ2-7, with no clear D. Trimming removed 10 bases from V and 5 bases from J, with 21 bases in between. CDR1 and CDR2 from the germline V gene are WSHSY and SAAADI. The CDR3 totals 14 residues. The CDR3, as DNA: TGCGCCACTCAAGAGTATCGGGCTCGGGACGAGCAGTACTTC. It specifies CATQEYRARDEQYF.

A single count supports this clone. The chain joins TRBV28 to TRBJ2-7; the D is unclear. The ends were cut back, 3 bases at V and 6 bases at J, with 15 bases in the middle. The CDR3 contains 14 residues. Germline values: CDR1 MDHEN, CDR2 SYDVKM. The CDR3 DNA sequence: TGTGCCAGCAGTTTTCTGGCCTCGGCAGGCGAGCAGTACTTC. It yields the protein CASSFLASAGEQYF.

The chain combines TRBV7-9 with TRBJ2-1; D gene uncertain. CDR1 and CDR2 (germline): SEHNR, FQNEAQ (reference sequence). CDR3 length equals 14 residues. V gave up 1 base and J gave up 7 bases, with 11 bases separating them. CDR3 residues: CASSLGGSLNEQFF. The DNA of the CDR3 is TGTGCCAGCAGCTTAGGAGGCAGTTTGAATGAGCAGTTCTTC.

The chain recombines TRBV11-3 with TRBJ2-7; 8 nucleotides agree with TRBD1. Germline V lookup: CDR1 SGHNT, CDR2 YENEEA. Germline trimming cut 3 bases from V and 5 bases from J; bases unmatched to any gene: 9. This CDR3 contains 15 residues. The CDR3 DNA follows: TGTGCCAGCAGCTTCTCCACAGGGGGGTGGGACGAGCAGTACTTC. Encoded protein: CASSFSTGGWDEQYF.

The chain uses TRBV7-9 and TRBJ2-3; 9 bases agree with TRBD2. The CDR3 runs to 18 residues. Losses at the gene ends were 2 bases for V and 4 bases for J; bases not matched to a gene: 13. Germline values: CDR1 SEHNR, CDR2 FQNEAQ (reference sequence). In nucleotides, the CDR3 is TGTGCCAGCAGCTTATCGCGACCCGGCGGGAGGGCTTCAGATACGCAGTATTTT. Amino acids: CASSLSRPGGRASDTQYF.

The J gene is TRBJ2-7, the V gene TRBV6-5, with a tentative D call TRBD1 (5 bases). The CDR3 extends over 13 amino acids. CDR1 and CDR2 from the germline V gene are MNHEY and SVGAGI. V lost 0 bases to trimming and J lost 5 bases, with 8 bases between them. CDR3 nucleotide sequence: TGTGCCAGCAGTTACTCGAACAGGAACGAGCAGTACTTC. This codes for CASSYSNRNEQYF.

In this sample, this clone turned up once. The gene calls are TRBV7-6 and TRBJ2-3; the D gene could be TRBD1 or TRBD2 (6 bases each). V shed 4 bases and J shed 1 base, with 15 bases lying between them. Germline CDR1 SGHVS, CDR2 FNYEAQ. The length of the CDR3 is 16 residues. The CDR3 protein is CASSSRGVGGTDTQYF. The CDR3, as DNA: TGTGCCAGCAGCTCGAGGGGGGTCGGTGGCACAGATACGCAGTATTTT. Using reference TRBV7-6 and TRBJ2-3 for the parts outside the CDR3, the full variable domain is GAGVSQSPRYKVTKRGQDVALRCDPISGHVSLYWYRQALGQGPEFLTYFNYEAQQDKSGLPNDRFSAERPEGSISTLTIQRTEQRDSAMYRCASSSRGVGGTDTQYFGPGTRLTVL.

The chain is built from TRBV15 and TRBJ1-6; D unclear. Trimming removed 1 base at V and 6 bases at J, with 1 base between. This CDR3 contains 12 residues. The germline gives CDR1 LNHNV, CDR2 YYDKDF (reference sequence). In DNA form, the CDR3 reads TGTGCCACCAGCAGAGCTAATTCACCCCTCCACTTT. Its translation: CATSRANSPLHF.

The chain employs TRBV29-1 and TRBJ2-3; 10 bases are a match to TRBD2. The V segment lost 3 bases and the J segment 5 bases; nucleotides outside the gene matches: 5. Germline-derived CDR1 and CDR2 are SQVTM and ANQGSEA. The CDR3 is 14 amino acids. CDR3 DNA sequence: TGCAGCGTTGATAGCGGGGGGCGGGGAGATACGCAGTATTTT. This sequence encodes CSVDSGGRGDTQYF.

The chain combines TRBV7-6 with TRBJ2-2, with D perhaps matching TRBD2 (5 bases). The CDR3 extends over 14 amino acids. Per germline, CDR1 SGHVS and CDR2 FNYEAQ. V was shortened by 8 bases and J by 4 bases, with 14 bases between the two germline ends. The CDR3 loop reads CASRGTSSTGELFF. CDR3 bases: TGTGCCAGCCGTGGCACTAGTAGCACCGGGGAGCTGTTTTTT.

The CDR3 loop reads CASSSQLYEQYF. As DNA, the CDR3 is TGTGCCAGCAGCTCCCAACTGTACGAGCAGTACTTC. This chain uses TRBV11-2 with TRBJ2-7; D gene ambiguous. Germline lookup yields CDR1 SGHAT and CDR2 FQNNGV. CDR3 length: 12 residues. Trimming stripped 4 bases from V and 4 bases from J, with 8 bases between.

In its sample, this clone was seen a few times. The CDR3 DNA follows: TGTGCCAGCAAACGATGGGGGAGCACTGAAGCTTTCTTT. This sequence encodes CASKRWGSTEAFF. The J gene is TRBJ1-1, the V gene TRBV7-2; tentatively, D is TRBD1 (5 bases). The CDR3 contains 13 residues. The germline V gene has CDR1 SGHTA and CDR2 FQGNSA. The V gene lost 7 bases and the J gene lost 4 bases, with 13 bases spanning the gap.

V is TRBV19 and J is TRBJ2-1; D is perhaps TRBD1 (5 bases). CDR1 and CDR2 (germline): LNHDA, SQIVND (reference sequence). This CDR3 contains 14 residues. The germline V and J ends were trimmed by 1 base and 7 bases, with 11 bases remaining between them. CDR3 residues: CASSIGSSGNEQFF. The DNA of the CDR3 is TGTGCCAGTAGTATAGGGTCTTCAGGGAATGAGCAGTTCTTC.

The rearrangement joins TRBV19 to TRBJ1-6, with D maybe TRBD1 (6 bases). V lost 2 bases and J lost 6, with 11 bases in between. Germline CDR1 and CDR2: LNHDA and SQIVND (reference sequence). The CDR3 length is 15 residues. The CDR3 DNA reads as TGTGCCAGTAGTATAAGGACAGTGGGTAATTCACCCCTCCACTTT. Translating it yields CASSIRTVGNSPLHF.

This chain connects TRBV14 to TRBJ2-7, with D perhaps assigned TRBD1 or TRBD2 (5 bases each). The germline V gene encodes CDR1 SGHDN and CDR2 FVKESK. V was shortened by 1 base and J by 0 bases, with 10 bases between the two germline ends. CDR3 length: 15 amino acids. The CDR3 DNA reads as TGTGCCAGCAGCCAAGTAGGGACGCTCTCCTACGAGCAGTACTTC. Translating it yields CASSQVGTLSYEQYF.

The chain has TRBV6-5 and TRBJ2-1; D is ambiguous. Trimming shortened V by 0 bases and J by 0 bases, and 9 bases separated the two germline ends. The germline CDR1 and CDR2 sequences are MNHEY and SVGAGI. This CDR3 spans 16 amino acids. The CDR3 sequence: CASSYSRRSSYNEQFF. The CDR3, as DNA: TGTGCCAGCAGTTACTCTCGACGGAGCTCCTACAATGAGCAGTTCTTC.

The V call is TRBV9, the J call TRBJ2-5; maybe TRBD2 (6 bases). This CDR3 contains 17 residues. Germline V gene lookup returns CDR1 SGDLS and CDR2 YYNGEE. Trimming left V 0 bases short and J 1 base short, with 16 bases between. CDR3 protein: CASSVGAARGLQETQYF. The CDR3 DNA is TGTGCCAGCAGCGTAGGGGCAGCCCGGGGACTCCAAGAGACCCAGTACTTC.

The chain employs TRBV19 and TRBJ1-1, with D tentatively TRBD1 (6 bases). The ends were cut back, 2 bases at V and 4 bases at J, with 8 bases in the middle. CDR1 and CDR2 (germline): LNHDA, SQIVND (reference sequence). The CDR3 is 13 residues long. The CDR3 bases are TGTGCCAGTAGTATAATGGGGGCCACTGAAGCTTTCTTT. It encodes CASSIMGATEAFF.

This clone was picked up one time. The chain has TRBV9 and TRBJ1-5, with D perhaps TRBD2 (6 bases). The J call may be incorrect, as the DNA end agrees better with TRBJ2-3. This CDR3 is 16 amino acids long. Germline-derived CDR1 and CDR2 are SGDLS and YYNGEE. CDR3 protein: CASSVAGVYSNQPQYF. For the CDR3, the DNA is TGTGCCAGCAGCGTAGCGGGGGTCTATAGCAATCAGCCCCAGTATTTT.

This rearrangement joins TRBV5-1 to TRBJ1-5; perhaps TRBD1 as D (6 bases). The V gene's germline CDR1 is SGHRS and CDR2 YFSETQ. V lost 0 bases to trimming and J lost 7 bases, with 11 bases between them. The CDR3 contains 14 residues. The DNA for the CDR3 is TGCGCCAGCAGCTTGGGACAGGACGGGCAGCCCCAGCATTTT. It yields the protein CASSLGQDGQPQHF.

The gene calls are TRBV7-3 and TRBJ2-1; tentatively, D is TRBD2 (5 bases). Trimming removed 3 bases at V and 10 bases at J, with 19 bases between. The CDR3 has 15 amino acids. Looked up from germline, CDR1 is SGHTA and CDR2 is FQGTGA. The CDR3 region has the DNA TGTGCCAGCAGCTTTGGGTGGGCTGATCCGGGGGAGCAGTTCTTC. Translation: CASSFGWADPGEQFF.

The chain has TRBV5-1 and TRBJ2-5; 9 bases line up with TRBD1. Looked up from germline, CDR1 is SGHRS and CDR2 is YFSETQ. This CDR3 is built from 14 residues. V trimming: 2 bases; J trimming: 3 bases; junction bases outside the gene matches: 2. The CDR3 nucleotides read TGCGCCAGCAGCTTCCGGGACAGGGAAGAGACCCAGTACTTC. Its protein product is CASSFRDREETQYF.

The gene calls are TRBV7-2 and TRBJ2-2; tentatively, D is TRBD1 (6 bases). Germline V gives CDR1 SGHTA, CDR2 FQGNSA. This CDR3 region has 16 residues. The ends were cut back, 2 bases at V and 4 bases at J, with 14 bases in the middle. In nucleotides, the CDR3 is TGTGCCAGCAGCTTATATGCAGGGGCGGCCACCGGGGAGCTGTTTTTT. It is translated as CASSLYAGAATGELFF.

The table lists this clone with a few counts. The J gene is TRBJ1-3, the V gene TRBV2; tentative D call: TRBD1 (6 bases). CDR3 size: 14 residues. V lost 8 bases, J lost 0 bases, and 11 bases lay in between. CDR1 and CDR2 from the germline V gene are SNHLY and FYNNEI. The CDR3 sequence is CASQSGDSGNTIYF. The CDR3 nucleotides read TGTGCCAGCCAGTCAGGGGACTCTGGAAACACCATATATTTT.